The 28 T cell receptor beta chains listed next were all sequenced from one sample in a study of blood T cell repertoires in COVID-19. Sequencing used immunoSEQ multiplex PCR; TCRdb keeps in-frame clones, though not all of them. The table shows approximately 150,000 clones, with approximately 89% occurring only once. Material for sequencing was peripheral blood. The receptors derive from a human donor in a cohort sampled during active COVID-19.

V usage is TRBV5-4 and J usage is TRBJ2-5; 9 nucleotides line up with TRBD2. CDR1 and CDR2 from the germline V gene are SGHNT and YYREEE (reference sequence). The CDR3 spans 15 residues. J gave up 2 bases and V 2 bases, and 4 bases lay outside the gene matches. CDR3 region: CASSLAGGRQETQYF. CDR3 sequence (DNA): TGTGCCAGCAGCTTAGCGGGGGGCCGTCAAGAGACCCAGTACTTC.

The chain combines TRBV18 with TRBJ1-6, with D hard to call. The CDR3 extends over 16 amino acids. Germline lookup yields CDR1 KGHSH and CDR2 LQKENI. Trimming removed 3 bases from V and 0 bases from J, with 9 bases in between. The CDR3 bases are TGTGCCAGCTCACCGGACGGGAGCTCCTATAATTCACCCCTCCACTTT. Amino acids: CASSPDGSSYNSPLHF.

V and J are TRBV5-4 and TRBJ2-5, with D maybe TRBD2 (5 bases). V was clipped by 0 bases and J by 2 bases, with 8 bases between them. The V gene's germline CDR1 is SGHNT and CDR2 YYREEE (reference sequence). The length of the CDR3 is 14 residues. The chain's CDR3 is CASSLARGQETQYF. In nucleotides, the CDR3 is TGTGCCAGCAGCTTGGCCCGGGGTCAAGAGACCCAGTACTTC.

The sample holds one count of this clone. This chain connects TRBV5-1 to TRBJ2-5, with 7 bases aligning to TRBD1. From germline, CDR1 is SGHRS and CDR2 YFSETQ. The junction had 2 bases not matched to a gene; V was cut back by 4 bases and J by 2 bases. The CDR3 has 13 residues. CDR3 DNA: TGCGCCAGCAGCGGGGGACAGCAAGAGACCCAGTACTTC. Its translation: CASSGGQQETQYF.

J is TRBJ1-5 and V is TRBV19; D might be TRBD1 (5 bases). The V end lost 3 bases, the J end lost 2 bases, and 11 bases lay between the germline ends. This CDR3 has 15 residues. Germline V lookup: CDR1 LNHDA, CDR2 SQIVND (reference sequence). The CDR3 region has the DNA TGTGCCAGTAGTATGCAGCGGGGCGGCAATCAGCCCCAGCATTTT. Its protein is CASSMQRGGNQPQHF.

In the case of this clone: Additional DNA sequences in this sample encode the identical CDR3. This chain joins TRBV7-2 and TRBJ1-5; maybe TRBD1 (5 bases). The germline V and J ends were trimmed by 1 base and 1 base, with 8 bases remaining between them. The CDR3 consists of 15 residues. Germline V gene data show CDR1 as SGHTA and CDR2 as FQGNSA. The CDR3: CASSLVGGSNQPQHF. CDR3 nucleotides: TGTGCCAGCAGCTTAGTGGGGGGGAGCAATCAGCCCCAGCATTTT.

This rearrangement joins TRBV18 to TRBJ2-1, with TRBD2 matching 9 bases. CDR3 size: 17 residues. The ends lost 3 bases at V and 2 bases at J; junction bases unmatched: 8. Germline V gene sequence: CDR1 KGHSH, CDR2 LQKENI. CDR3 amino acids: CASSPLGGGATYNEQFF. As DNA, the CDR3 is TGTGCCAGCTCACCCTTGGGCGGGGGGGCCACCTACAATGAGCAGTTCTTC.

J is TRBJ2-5 and V is TRBV7-2; 10 bases are a match to TRBD2. Germline lookup yields CDR1 SGHTA and CDR2 FQGNSA. The CDR3 contains 16 residues. The J segment lost 4 bases and the V segment lost 3 bases, leaving 8 bases of the junction unmatched. The CDR3 nucleotides read TGTGCCAGCAGCTTCCTAGCGGGAGTGGAAGGAGAGACCCAGTACTTC. Translation: CASSFLAGVEGETQYF.

This chain links TRBV15 with TRBJ2-6; possibly TRBD2 for D (6 bases). CDR1 and CDR2 from the germline V gene are LNHNV and YYDKDF (reference sequence). This CDR3 has 18 residues. Trimming took off 3 bases at V and 3 bases at J, with 18 bases between the two ends. CDR3 sequence reads: CATSSIRDSSGGANVLTF. The DNA for the CDR3 is TGTGCCACCAGCAGCATCCGGGACTCCAGCGGTGGGGCCAACGTCCTGACTTTC.

Only one count was recorded for this clone. J is TRBJ2-7 and V is TRBV4-3, with 7 bases aligning to TRBD2. The CDR3 is 16 amino acids. CDR1 is LGHNA, CDR2 YSLEER, per germline. Germline trimming cut 1 base from V and 3 bases from J; bases unmatched to any gene: 9. The CDR3 nucleotides read TGCGCCAGCAGCCAAGGATTGGGGGAGGGATACTACGAGCAGTACTTC. It translates to CASSQGLGEGYYEQYF.

The chain combines TRBV6-1 with TRBJ1-2; D might be TRBD1 (5 bases). Germline V CDR1 and CDR2: MNHNS, SASEGT. The CDR3 has 14 amino acids. The V end lost 0 bases, the J end lost 7 bases, and 12 bases lay between the germline ends. CDR3 residues: CASSEAKGRAGYTF. The DNA of the CDR3 is TGTGCCAGCAGTGAAGCGAAGGGGCGAGCTGGCTACACCTTC.

The CDR3 loop is CASSLLAGGPYNEQFF. The CDR3 DNA follows: TGTGCCAGCAGTTTATTGGCGGGGGGGCCGTACAATGAGCAGTTCTTC. The V and J genes are TRBV27 and TRBJ2-1; 9 bases map to TRBD2. Germline V gives CDR1 MNHEY, CDR2 SMNVEV (reference sequence). The CDR3 totals 16 residues. J gave up 4 bases and V 1 base, and 5 bases lay outside the gene matches.

The chain recombines TRBV5-1 with TRBJ2-1; TRBD2 matches at 8 bases. Germline CDR1 and CDR2: SGHRS and YFSETQ. V shed 5 bases and J 4 bases; nucleotides not matched to a gene: 5. The length of the CDR3 is 14 residues. CDR3: CASSHTGGYNEQFF. As DNA, the CDR3 is TGCGCCAGCAGTCATACGGGAGGGTACAATGAGCAGTTCTTC.

V and J are TRBV6-4 and TRBJ2-1, with a weak D call TRBD2 (7 bases). The V gene's germline CDR1 is MRHNA and CDR2 SNTAGT. This CDR3 spans 15 amino acids. Trimming took off 7 bases at V and 2 bases at J, with 15 bases between the two ends. The CDR3 region has the DNA TGTGCCAGCACCAAAGAGGGGGGGGCCTACAATGAGCAGTTCTTC. As protein: CASTKEGGAYNEQFF.

This clone appeared a single time. The CDR3 protein is CASSPRVRETQYF. CDR3 in DNA: TGTGCCAGCAGTCCACGGGTACGGGAGACCCAGTACTTC. The rearrangement joins TRBV27 to TRBJ2-5; D ambiguous. This CDR3 is built from 13 residues. V was clipped by 5 bases and J by 5 bases, with 12 bases between them. CDR1 and CDR2 from the germline V gene are MNHEY and SMNVEV (reference sequence).

This chain joins TRBV6-2 or TRBV6-3 and TRBJ1-6; 7 nucleotides line up with TRBD1. V trimming: 0 bases; J trimming: 6 bases; junction bases outside the gene matches: 11. CDR3 length: 18 amino acids. Germline CDR1 MNHEY, CDR2 SVGEGT. In nucleotides, the CDR3 is TGTGCCAGCAGTTACTCACCGCGTCGACAGGGTTTTAATTCACCCCTCCACTTT. This encodes CASSYSPRRQGFNSPLHF.

The CDR3 here is CASSLTGYEQFF. CDR3 coding DNA: TGTGCCAGCAGCCTGACAGGGTATGAGCAGTTCTTC. The chain employs TRBV7-9 and TRBJ2-1; TRBD1 aligns across 7 bases. Germline trimming cut 5 bases from V and 8 bases from J; bases unmatched to any gene: 3. Germline CDR1 reads SEHNR; CDR2 reads FQNEAQ (reference sequence). This CDR3 is built from 12 residues. Looking up the rest from reference TRBV7-9 and TRBJ2-1 gives the full variable domain: DTGVSQNPRHKITKRGQNVTFRCDPISEHNRLYWYRQTLGQGPEFLTYFQNEAQLEKSRLLSDRFSAERPKGSFSTLEIQRTEQGDSAMYLCASSLTGYEQFFGPGTRLTVL.

The chain is built from TRBV19 and TRBJ1-2; 9 nucleotides align to TRBD1. Trimming removed 6 bases from V and 2 bases from J; junction bases left unmatched: 4. The CDR3 length is 14 residues. The germline V gene has CDR1 LNHDA and CDR2 SQIVND (reference sequence). The CDR3 DNA sequence: TGTGCCAGTAGCCCGGGACAGGGAAACTATGGCTACACCTTC. Its protein product is CASSPGQGNYGYTF.

This clone has only one observation. The rearrangement links TRBV24-1 to TRBJ2-1; 8 nucleotides line up with TRBD2. The CDR3 length is 15 residues. From germline, CDR1 is KGHDR and CDR2 SFDVKD. V was pared by 4 bases and J by 5 bases, with 6 bases of the junction left unmatched. CDR3 sequence reads: CATSDPTSGDNEQFF. The CDR3 bases are TGTGCCACCAGTGACCCCACTAGCGGTGACAATGAGCAGTTCTTC.

The chain has TRBV2 and TRBJ2-1; 13 bases align to TRBD2. Trimming at V came to 3 bases and at J to 2 bases, leaving 7 bases not matched to a gene. The CDR3 runs 18 residues. Germline values: CDR1 SNHLY, CDR2 FYNNEI. CDR3 DNA sequence: TGTGCCAGCAGTGATACTCGGACTAGCGGGGGCGCCTACAATGAGCAGTTCTTC. This sequence encodes CASSDTRTSGGAYNEQFF.

This chain uses TRBV2 with TRBJ1-4, with D maybe TRBD1 (5 bases). The V gene's germline CDR1 is SNHLY and CDR2 FYNNEI. With 5 bases removed from V and 7 bases from J, the gap between germline ends came to 17 bases. The CDR3 is 15 amino acids. CDR3 sequence reads: CASSLWIRVGEKLFF. The CDR3 nucleotides read TGTGCCAGCAGTCTATGGATCAGGGTGGGTGAAAAACTGTTTTTT.

The V gene is TRBV7-6, the J gene TRBJ1-1; D not resolved. V shed 4 bases and J shed 0 bases, with 3 bases lying between them. The germline CDR1 and CDR2 sequences are SGHVS and FNYEAQ. The CDR3 contains 12 residues. The CDR3 is CASSSMNTEAFF. The CDR3 DNA is TGTGCCAGCAGCTCAATGAACACTGAAGCTTTCTTT.

V usage is TRBV27 and J usage is TRBJ2-1; 7 bases map to TRBD1. The CDR3 is 11 amino acids. V trimming: 4 bases; J trimming: 9 bases; junction bases outside the gene matches: 0. CDR1 is MNHEY and CDR2 is SMNVEV in the germline V gene (reference sequence). CDR3 sequence reads: CASSYRGEQFF. The CDR3, as DNA: TGTGCCAGCAGTTACAGGGGTGAGCAGTTCTTC.

This chain joins TRBV4-1 and TRBJ1-5; maybe TRBD1 (5 bases). Germline V gene sequence: CDR1 MGHRA, CDR2 YSYEKL. The CDR3 spans 15 residues. V was shortened by 0 bases and J by 7 bases, with 13 bases between the two germline ends. CDR3 loop: CASSQESPGGQPQHF. CDR3 DNA: TGCGCCAGCAGCCAAGAATCCCCGGGGGGACAGCCCCAGCATTTT.

The chain recombines TRBV7-7 with TRBJ2-2, with D perhaps TRBD2 (6 bases). The CDR3 contains 16 residues. From germline, CDR1 is SSHAT and CDR2 FNYEAQ (reference sequence). The ends were cut back, 5 bases at V and 0 bases at J, with 13 bases in the middle. The CDR3 loop reads CASSQQAGSNTGELFF. The CDR3 DNA follows: TGTGCCAGCAGCCAACAAGCGGGTTCGAACACCGGGGAGCTGTTTTTT.

This rearrangement joins TRBV6-6 to TRBJ1-1; TRBD1 might be the D (5 bases). Trimming took off 7 bases at V and 1 base at J, with 19 bases between the two ends. Germline CDR1 and CDR2: MNHNY and SVGAGI (reference sequence). The CDR3 is 16 residues long. The CDR3 spells CASTIPGIGANTEAFF. The CDR3 nucleotides are TGTGCCAGCACCATCCCAGGGATTGGAGCGAACACTGAAGCTTTCTTT.

The chain employs TRBV2 and TRBJ2-5, with D unresolved. V lost 5 bases and J lost 4, with 8 bases in between. This CDR3 contains 12 residues. CDR1 and CDR2 (germline): SNHLY, FYNNEI. CDR3 DNA sequence: TGTGCCAGCAGTTATATCAGAGAGACCCAGTACTTC. It is translated as CASSYIRETQYF. The variable domain in full, with the rest retrieved from reference TRBV2 and TRBJ2-5, is EPEVTQTPSHQVTQMGQEVILRCVPISNHLYFYWYRQILGQKVEFLVSFYNNEISEKSEIFDDQFSVERPDGSNFTLKIRSTKLEDSAMYFCASSYIRETQYFGPGTRLLVL.

The gene calls are TRBV9 and TRBJ2-5, with 7 bases aligning to TRBD2. The length of the CDR3 is 15 residues. Trimming cost V 4 bases and J 4 bases; bases outside gene matches: 10. The germline CDR1 and CDR2 sequences are SGDLS and YYNGEE. This chain's CDR3 is CASSPSGRTSETQYF. The CDR3, as DNA: TGTGCCAGCAGCCCTTCCGGGAGGACCTCAGAGACCCAGTACTTC.